This T cell receptor beta chain stems from a study of T cell repertoires in cytomegalovirus infection. Study-level background: It was recently identified HLA-C-restricted and well-studied HLA-B-restricted CMV epitopes that the study used. Evidence of both CMV infection and a matching HLA type came from public TCR beta signatures.

The study, taken as a whole, reports: HLA-C-restricted TCR beta clonotypes specific for CMV led the ex vivo response. CMV carriers with the relevant HLA were identified by cumulative public TCR beta family frequency.

Germline lookup yields CDR1 LGHDT and CDR2 YNNKEL (reference sequence). CDR3 length: 14 amino acids. V dropped 8 bases and J dropped 3 bases, with 14 bases sitting between them. The sample holds a few counts of this clonotype. Its matching antigen is unknown. TCRdb itself ran the reads through MiXCR, one entry per CDR3 protein. Of approximately 730,000 distinct CDR3 sequences listed, 25% to 35% are singletons. The source of this sequence is a human donor in good health (CMV status not recorded). Some clones in this sample may be carry-over from other donors' samples. V usage is TRBV3-1 and J usage is TRBJ1-5; D remains unclear. The sample here was cultured CD8+ T cells from PBMCs, taken from culture after CMV antigen stimulation. The CDR3 DNA reads as TGTGCCAGCTCCACCGGGAGGGACAATCAGCCCCAGCATTTT. Encoded protein: CASSTGRDNQPQHF.